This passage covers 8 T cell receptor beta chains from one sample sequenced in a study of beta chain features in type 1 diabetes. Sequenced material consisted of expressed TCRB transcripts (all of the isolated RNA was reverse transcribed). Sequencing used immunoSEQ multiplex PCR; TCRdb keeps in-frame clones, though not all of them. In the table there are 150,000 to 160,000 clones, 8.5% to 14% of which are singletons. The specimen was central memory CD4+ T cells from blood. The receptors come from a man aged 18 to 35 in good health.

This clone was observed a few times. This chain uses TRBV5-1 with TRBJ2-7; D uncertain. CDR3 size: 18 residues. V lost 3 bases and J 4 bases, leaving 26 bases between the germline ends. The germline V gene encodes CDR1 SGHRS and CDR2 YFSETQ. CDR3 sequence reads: CASSSEVFRRGAVYEQYF. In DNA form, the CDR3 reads TGCGCCAGCAGCTCCGAGGTCTTCCGACGAGGAGCTGTTTACGAGCAGTACTTC.

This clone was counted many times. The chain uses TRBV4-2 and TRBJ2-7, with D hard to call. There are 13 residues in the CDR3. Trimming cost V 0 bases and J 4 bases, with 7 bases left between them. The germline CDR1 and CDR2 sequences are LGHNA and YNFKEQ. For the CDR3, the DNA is TGTGCCAGCAGCCAAGATCTTCAGTACGAGCAGTACTTC. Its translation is CASSQDLQYEQYF.

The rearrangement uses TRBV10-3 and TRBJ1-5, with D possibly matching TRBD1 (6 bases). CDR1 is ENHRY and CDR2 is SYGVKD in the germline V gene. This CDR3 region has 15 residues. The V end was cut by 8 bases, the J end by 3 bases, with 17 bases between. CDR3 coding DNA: TGTGCCATCGGGGGCCAGGGAAGGCTCAATCAGCCCCAGCATTTT. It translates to CAIGGQGRLNQPQHF.

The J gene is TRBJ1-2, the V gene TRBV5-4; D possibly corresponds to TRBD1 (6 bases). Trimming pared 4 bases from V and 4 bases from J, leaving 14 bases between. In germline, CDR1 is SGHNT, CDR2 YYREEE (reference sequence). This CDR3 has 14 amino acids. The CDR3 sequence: CASSPTGYAYGYTF. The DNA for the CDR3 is TGTGCCAGCAGCCCCACAGGGTATGCCTATGGCTACACCTTC.

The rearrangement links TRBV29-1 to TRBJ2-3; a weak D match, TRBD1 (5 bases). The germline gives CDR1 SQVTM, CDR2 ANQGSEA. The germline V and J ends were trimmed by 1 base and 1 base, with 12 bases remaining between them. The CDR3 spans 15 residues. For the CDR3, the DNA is TGCAGCGTTGAAGGTAAAGGGGCCCGCACAGATACGCAGTATTTT. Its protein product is CSVEGKGARTDTQYF.

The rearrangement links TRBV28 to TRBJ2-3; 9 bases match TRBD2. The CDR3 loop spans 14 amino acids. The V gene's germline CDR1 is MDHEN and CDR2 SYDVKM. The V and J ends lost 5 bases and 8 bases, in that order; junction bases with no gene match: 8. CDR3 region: CASSVPGLAPTQYF. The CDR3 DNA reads TGTGCCAGCAGTGTGCCGGGACTAGCCCCTACGCAGTATTTT.

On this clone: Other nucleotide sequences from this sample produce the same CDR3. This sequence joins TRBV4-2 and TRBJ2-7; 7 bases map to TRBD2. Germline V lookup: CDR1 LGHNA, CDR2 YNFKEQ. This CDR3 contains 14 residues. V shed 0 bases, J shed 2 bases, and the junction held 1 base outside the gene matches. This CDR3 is CASSQDLAAYEQYF. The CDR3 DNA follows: TGTGCCAGCAGCCAAGATCTAGCGGCCTACGAGCAGTACTTC.

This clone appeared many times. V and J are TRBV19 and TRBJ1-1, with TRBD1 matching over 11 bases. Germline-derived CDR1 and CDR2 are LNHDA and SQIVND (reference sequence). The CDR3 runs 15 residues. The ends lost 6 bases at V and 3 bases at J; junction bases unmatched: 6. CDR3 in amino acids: CASRDRGQGDTEAFF. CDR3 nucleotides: TGTGCCAGTAGGGACAGGGGGCAAGGGGACACTGAAGCTTTCTTT.